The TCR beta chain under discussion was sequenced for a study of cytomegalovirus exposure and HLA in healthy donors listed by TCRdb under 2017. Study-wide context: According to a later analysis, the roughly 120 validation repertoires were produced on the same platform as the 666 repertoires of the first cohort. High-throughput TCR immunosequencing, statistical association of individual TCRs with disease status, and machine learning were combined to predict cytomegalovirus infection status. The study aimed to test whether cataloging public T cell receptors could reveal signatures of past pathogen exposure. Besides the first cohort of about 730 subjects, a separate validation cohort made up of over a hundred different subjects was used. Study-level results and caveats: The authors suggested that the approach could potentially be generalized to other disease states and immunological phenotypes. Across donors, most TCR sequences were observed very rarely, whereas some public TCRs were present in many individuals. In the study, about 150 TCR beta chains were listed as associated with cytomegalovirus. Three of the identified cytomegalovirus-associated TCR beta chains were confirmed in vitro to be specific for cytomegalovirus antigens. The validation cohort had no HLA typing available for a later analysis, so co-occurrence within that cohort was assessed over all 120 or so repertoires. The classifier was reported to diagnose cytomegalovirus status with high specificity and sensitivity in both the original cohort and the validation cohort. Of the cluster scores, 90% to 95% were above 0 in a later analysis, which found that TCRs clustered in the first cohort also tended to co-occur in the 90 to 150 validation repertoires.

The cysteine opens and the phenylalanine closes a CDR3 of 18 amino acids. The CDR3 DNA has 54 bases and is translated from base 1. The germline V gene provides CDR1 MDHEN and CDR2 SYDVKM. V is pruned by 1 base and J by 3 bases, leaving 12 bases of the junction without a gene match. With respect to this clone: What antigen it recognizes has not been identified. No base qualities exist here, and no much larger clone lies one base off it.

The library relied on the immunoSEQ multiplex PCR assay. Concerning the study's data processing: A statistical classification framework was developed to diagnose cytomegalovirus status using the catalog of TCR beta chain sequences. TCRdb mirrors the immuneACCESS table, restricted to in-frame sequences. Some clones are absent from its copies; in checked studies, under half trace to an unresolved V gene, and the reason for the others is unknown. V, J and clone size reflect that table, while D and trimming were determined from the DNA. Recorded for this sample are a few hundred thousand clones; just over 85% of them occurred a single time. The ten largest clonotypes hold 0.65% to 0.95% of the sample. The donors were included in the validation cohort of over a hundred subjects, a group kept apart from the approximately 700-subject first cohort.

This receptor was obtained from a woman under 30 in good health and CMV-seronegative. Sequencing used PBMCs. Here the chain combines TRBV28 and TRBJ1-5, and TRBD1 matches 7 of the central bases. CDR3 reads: CASSLYFGDGTDNQPQHF. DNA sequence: TGTGCCAGCAGTTTATATTTCGGGGATGGGACAGACAATCAGCCCCAGCATTTT.